One and the same sample provided the 7 T cell receptor beta chains below, sequenced in a study of OX40 agonist ivuxolimab in advanced cancers. Profiled with immunoSEQ multiplex PCR; TCRdb holds only in-frame clones, not every one. The sample lists tens of thousands of clones; 90% were seen once. This material consisted of CD4+ or CD8+ T cells sorted from blood, taken in a trial of the OX40 agonist ivuxolimab. The receptors stem from an adult with an advanced solid tumor such as melanoma, head and neck, liver or kidney cancer.

The J gene is TRBJ1-4, the V gene TRBV5-1; perhaps TRBD1 as D (5 bases). CDR3 size: 14 residues. Germline loops: CDR1 SGHRS, CDR2 YFSETQ. Trimming took off 4 bases at V and 8 bases at J, with 15 bases between the two ends. CDR3: CASSIGGMQEKLFF. CDR3 sequence (DNA): TGCGCCAGCAGCATCGGGGGTATGCAGGAAAAACTGTTTTTT.

J is TRBJ2-1 and V is TRBV11-3; the match to TRBD2 covers 7 bases. Germline CDR1 SGHNT, CDR2 YENEEA. The CDR3 contains 12 residues. The V segment lost 5 bases and the J segment 8 bases; nucleotides outside the gene matches: 3. The CDR3 here is CASSLLADEQFF. CDR3 bases: TGTGCCAGCAGCCTTCTAGCGGATGAGCAGTTCTTC. Full variable domain (rest looked up from reference TRBV11-3 and TRBJ2-1): EAGVVQSPRYKIIEKKQPVAFWCNPISGHNTLYWYLQNLGQGPELLIRYENEEAVDDSQLPKDRFSAERLKGVDSTLKIQPAELGDSAVYLCASSLLADEQFFGPGTRLTVL.

This sequence joins TRBV6-5 and TRBJ2-7; a weak D match, TRBD1 (5 bases). The V end was cut by 6 bases, the J end by 2 bases, with 14 bases between. CDR3 length equals 14 residues. Germline values: CDR1 MNHEY, CDR2 SVGAGI. The CDR3 region is CASRPQAPPYEQYF. The CDR3 DNA sequence: TGTGCCAGCAGGCCACAGGCTCCACCCTACGAGCAGTACTTC.

The CDR3 loop is CASSLRREASTDTQYF. CDR3 DNA: TGTGCCAGCAGCTTACGTCGGGAGGCTAGCACAGATACGCAGTATTTT. The V and J genes are TRBV7-2 and TRBJ2-3; 7 bases fit TRBD2. V dropped 2 bases and J dropped 0; count of bases not matched to a gene: 5. This CDR3 is built from 16 residues. The germline V gene has CDR1 SGHTA and CDR2 FQGNSA.

The V and J genes are TRBV18 and TRBJ1-1, with TRBD1 matching over 9 bases. The CDR3 sequence is 15 residues long. Germline loops: CDR1 KGHSH, CDR2 LQKENI. V lost 4 bases and J lost 4; bases outside the gene matches: 7. CDR3 sequence: CASSRDTGGGTEAFF. The CDR3 region has the DNA TGTGCCAGCTCACGTGATACAGGGGGCGGCACTGAAGCTTTCTTT. The whole variable domain, remainder taken from reference TRBV18 and TRBJ1-1, is NAGVMQNPRHLVRRRGQEARLRCSPMKGHSHVYWYRQLPEEGLKFMVYLQKENIIDESGMPKERFSAEFPKEGPSILRIQQVVRGDSAAYFCASSRDTGGGTEAFFGQGTRLTVV.

This rearrangement joins TRBV27 to TRBJ2-1, with a weak D call TRBD2 (6 bases). CDR3 size: 16 residues. Trimming left V 7 bases short and J 0 bases short, with 16 bases between. Per germline, CDR1 MNHEY and CDR2 SMNVEV (reference sequence). This CDR3 is CASTGPGESSYNEQFF. The CDR3 coding sequence is TGTGCCAGCACCGGGCCGGGGGAGAGCTCCTACAATGAGCAGTTCTTC.

This clone showed up just once. This chain connects TRBV28 to TRBJ1-1; weak D call: TRBD1 (6 bases). There are 16 residues in the CDR3. Germline V lookup: CDR1 MDHEN, CDR2 SYDVKM. V gave up 8 bases and J gave up 5 bases, with 24 bases separating them. The CDR3 nucleotides read TGTGCCAGCGGGGGACCGGGGGGCTCAAGGGGAACTGAAGCTTTCTTT. Amino acid sequence: CASGGPGGSRGTEAFF.